A single sample is the source of the 20 T cell receptor beta chains below, sequenced in a study of OX40 agonist ivuxolimab in advanced cancers. Only in-frame clones appear in the TCRdb table, and some are missing; sequencing was by immunoSEQ multiplex PCR. The table lists 70,000 or so clones, around 89% of them singletons. The sample in question was CD4+ or CD8+ T cells sorted from blood, obtained in a trial of the OX40 agonist ivuxolimab. The origin of the receptors is an adult with an advanced solid tumor such as melanoma, head and neck, liver or kidney cancer.

The chain couples TRBV10-3 to TRBJ2-2; 11 positions match TRBD2. The length of the CDR3 is 16 residues. Germline-derived CDR1 and CDR2 are ENHRY and SYGVKD. V was clipped by 4 bases and J by 3 bases; unmatched bases: 4. The CDR3 DNA sequence: TGTGCCATCAGTGGTTCACTAGCGGGGGACACCGGGGAGCTGTTTTTT. This encodes CAISGSLAGDTGELFF.

The gene calls are TRBV9 and TRBJ2-1; D perhaps matches TRBD2 (5 bases). Between the trimmed V and J ends, which lost 1 base and 4 bases, there was a span of 9 bases. CDR3 length equals 14 residues. Germline V gene lookup returns CDR1 SGDLS and CDR2 YYNGEE. The CDR3 region has the DNA TGTGCCAGCAGCGTATATGGACTGTACAATGAGCAGTTCTTC. This encodes CASSVYGLYNEQFF.

The CDR3 loop reads CASSLLLSTDTQYF. The CDR3 DNA reads as TGTGCCAGCAGCTTACTTTTAAGCACAGATACGCAGTATTTT. The chain couples TRBV7-9 to TRBJ2-3, with D unclear. This CDR3 has 14 amino acids. Germline CDR1 is SEHNR and CDR2 is FQNEAQ (reference sequence). V lost 2 bases and J lost 0, with 6 bases in between.

The V call is TRBV7-6, the J call TRBJ2-1, with 9 bases fitting TRBD2. The CDR3 runs to 17 residues. Germline V gene lookup returns CDR1 SGHVS and CDR2 FNYEAQ. J was trimmed by 0 bases and V by 1 base; bases with no gene match: 4. CDR3 nucleotide sequence: TGTGCCAGCAGCTTAGGGATAGCGGGAGCCTCCTACAATGAGCAGTTCTTC. Its translation is CASSLGIAGASYNEQFF.

This clone was found once. The chain carries TRBV27 and TRBJ2-7; no firm D call. The V gene's germline CDR1 is MNHEY and CDR2 SMNVEV (reference sequence). This CDR3 comprises 13 residues. V shed 3 bases and J shed 0 bases, with 6 bases lying between them. The CDR3 nucleotides are TGTGCCAGCAGTTTCGCCAGCTCCTACGAGCAGTACTTC. It codes for CASSFASSYEQYF.

The V and J genes are TRBV7-8 and TRBJ1-1; 7 bases agree with TRBD1. Per germline, CDR1 SGHVS and CDR2 FQNEAQ. There are 17 residues in the CDR3. The ends lost 5 bases at V and 6 bases at J; junction bases unmatched: 18. The CDR3 is CASSLMYGTESLSEAFF. CDR3 in DNA: TGTGCCAGCAGCCTGATGTACGGGACAGAAAGTTTATCTGAAGCTTTCTTT.

This sequence joins TRBV12-2 and TRBJ2-2; the table calls TRBD2, which could not be checked here. TRBV12-2 is listed as a pseudogene. The CDR3 spans 17 residues. In DNA, the CDR3 is TGTGCAAGTCGCCCCCGACTAGCGGGAGGGTACACCGGGGAGCTGTTTTTT. It encodes CASRPRLAGGYTGELFF.

This clone is a singleton in its sample. The chain links TRBV6-6 to TRBJ2-2; D may be TRBD2 (5 bases). Germline V CDR1 and CDR2: MNHNY, SVGAGI (reference sequence). CDR3 length equals 12 residues. Trimming cost V 0 bases and J 11 bases, with 7 bases left between them. CDR3: CASSYSDFELFF. In DNA, the CDR3 is TGTGCCAGCAGTTACTCGGACTTTGAGCTGTTTTTT.

This chain joins TRBV7-9 and TRBJ1-1; no definite D call. Trimming took off 4 bases at V and 7 bases at J, with 16 bases between the two ends. Germline values: CDR1 SEHNR, CDR2 FQNEAQ (reference sequence). This CDR3 is 14 amino acids long. The CDR3 here is CASSSNMGWDEAFF. CDR3 coding DNA: TGTGCCAGCAGCTCTAATATGGGGTGGGATGAAGCTTTCTTT.

CDR3 in DNA: TGTGCCAGCAGAGGGCTAAACACTGAAGCTTTCTTT. As protein: CASRGLNTEAFF. This chain links TRBV7-9 with TRBJ1-1; the D is unclear. Looked up from germline, CDR1 is SEHNR and CDR2 is FQNEAQ (reference sequence). There are 12 residues in the CDR3. Trimming pared 6 bases from V and 2 bases from J, leaving 7 bases between.

The chain is built from TRBV9 and TRBJ2-3, with a tentative D call TRBD2 (6 bases). CDR1 is SGDLS, CDR2 YYNGEE, per germline. This CDR3 spans 13 amino acids. V was pared by 2 bases and J by 3 bases, with 7 bases between. CDR3 coding DNA: TGTGCCAGCAGCGTCGGGACTACAGATACGCAGTATTTT. As protein: CASSVGTTDTQYF.

The chain has TRBV6-1 and TRBJ1-5; D unresolved. V shed 1 base and J shed 4 bases, with 8 bases lying between them. CDR1 is MNHNS and CDR2 is SASEGT in the germline V gene. The CDR3 runs to 14 residues. The CDR3 coding sequence is TGTGCCAGCAGTGAAGGGCCCGGTAATCAGCCCCAGCATTTT. It codes for CASSEGPGNQPQHF.

The chain employs TRBV27 and TRBJ1-2, with D maybe TRBD1 (6 bases). The ends were cut back, 6 bases at V and 8 bases at J, with 19 bases in the middle. The CDR3 contains 14 residues. CDR1 is MNHEY and CDR2 is SMNVEV in the germline V gene (reference sequence). The DNA for the CDR3 is TGTGCCAGCAGGGAAAGGGGGTCGAAGGGAGGCTACACCTTC. Translated: CASRERGSKGGYTF.

The rearrangement links TRBV27 to TRBJ2-2; possible D gene TRBD1, 6 bases. Trimming cost V 4 bases and J 3 bases, with 6 bases left between them. The V gene's germline CDR1 is MNHEY and CDR2 SMNVEV (reference sequence). CDR3 length: 13 residues. CDR3: CASSSGDTGELFF. The CDR3 DNA reads as TGTGCCAGCAGTTCAGGGGACACCGGGGAGCTGTTTTTT.

The CDR3 loop is CASSHADPGANYGYTF. As DNA, the CDR3 is TGCGCCAGCAGCCATGCAGACCCCGGGGCCAACTATGGCTACACCTTC. This sequence joins TRBV4-1 and TRBJ1-2; the D gene is possibly TRBD1 (5 bases). This CDR3 contains 16 residues. V lost 3 bases to trimming and J lost 2 bases, with 16 bases between them. Looked up from germline, CDR1 is MGHRA and CDR2 is YSYEKL.

The genes are TRBV5-4 and TRBJ2-7, with TRBD2 as a possible D gene (6 bases). The V gene lost 4 bases and the J gene lost 0 bases, with 23 bases spanning the gap. The CDR3 runs 18 residues. In germline, CDR1 is SGHNT, CDR2 YYREEE (reference sequence). The CDR3 DNA follows: TGTGCCAGCAGCCAAAGACGGTCTAGCGTACCGAGCTCCTACGAGCAGTACTTC. Protein sequence: CASSQRRSSVPSSYEQYF.

The rearrangement uses TRBV6-1 and TRBJ2-7, with no clear D. Germline-derived CDR1 and CDR2 are MNHNS and SASEGT. The CDR3 sequence is 13 residues long. The V gene lost 5 bases and the J gene lost 4 bases, with 12 bases spanning the gap. The CDR3 sequence: CASSFATPYEQYF. The DNA for the CDR3 is TGTGCCAGCAGTTTCGCGACGCCATACGAGCAGTACTTC.

On this clone itself: Sequence at one end of the junction differs from germline and may be a read error. The V gene is TRBV7-7, the J gene TRBJ1-4, with 9 bases fitting TRBD1. Germline V gene lookup returns CDR1 SSHAT and CDR2 FNYEAQ (reference sequence). The CDR3 is 15 residues long. CDR3: CASSPGTGLGEKLFF. In DNA form, the CDR3 reads TGTGCTAGCAGCCCCGGGACAGGGCTAGGTGAAAAACTGTTTTTT. Using reference TRBV7-7 and TRBJ1-4 for the parts outside the CDR3, the full variable domain is GAGVSQSPRYKVTKRGQDVTLRCDPISSHATLYWYQQALGQGPEFLTYFNYEAQPDKSGLPSDRFSAERPEGSISTLTIQRTEQRDSAMYRCASSPGTGLGEKLFFGSGTQLSVL.

The chain has TRBV27 and TRBJ1-4; tentative D call: TRBD1 (5 bases). The CDR3 is 15 residues long. Trimming took off 8 bases at V and 2 bases at J, with 15 bases between the two ends. Per the germline V gene, CDR1 is MNHEY and CDR2 is SMNVEV (reference sequence). Here the CDR3 DNA reads TGTGCCAGCGCAATTTGGGGGGGGACTAATGAAAAACTGTTTTTT. Protein product: CASAIWGGTNEKLFF.

The J gene is TRBJ1-1, the V gene TRBV4-2; the D is unclear. CDR1 is LGHNA and CDR2 is YNFKEQ in the germline V gene. Trimming took off 6 bases at V and 1 base at J, with 6 bases between the two ends. This CDR3 has 12 amino acids. CDR3 protein: CASRGTNTEAFF. The CDR3 DNA follows: TGTGCCAGCAGGGGCACGAACACTGAAGCTTTCTTT.